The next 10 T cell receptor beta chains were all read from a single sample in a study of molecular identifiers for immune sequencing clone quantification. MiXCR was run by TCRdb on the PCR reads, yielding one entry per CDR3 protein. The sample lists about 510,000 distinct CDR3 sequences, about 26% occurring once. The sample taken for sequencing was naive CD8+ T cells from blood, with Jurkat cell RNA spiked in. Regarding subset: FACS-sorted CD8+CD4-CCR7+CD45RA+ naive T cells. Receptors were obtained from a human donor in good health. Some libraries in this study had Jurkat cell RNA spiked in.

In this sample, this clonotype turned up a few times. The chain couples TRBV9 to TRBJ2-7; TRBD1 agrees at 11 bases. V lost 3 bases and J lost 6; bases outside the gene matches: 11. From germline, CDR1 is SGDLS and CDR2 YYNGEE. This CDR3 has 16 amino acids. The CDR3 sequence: CASSGRTGGLAIEQYF. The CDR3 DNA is TGTGCCAGCAGCGGCCGGACAGGGGGCCTGGCGATCGAGCAGTACTTC.

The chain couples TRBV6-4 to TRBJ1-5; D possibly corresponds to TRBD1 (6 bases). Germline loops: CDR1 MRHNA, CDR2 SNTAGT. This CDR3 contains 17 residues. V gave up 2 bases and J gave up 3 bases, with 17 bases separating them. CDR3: CASSDRTGHRNNQPQHF. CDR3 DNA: TGTGCCAGCAGTGACAGAACGGGACACAGAAACAATCAGCCCCAGCATTTT.

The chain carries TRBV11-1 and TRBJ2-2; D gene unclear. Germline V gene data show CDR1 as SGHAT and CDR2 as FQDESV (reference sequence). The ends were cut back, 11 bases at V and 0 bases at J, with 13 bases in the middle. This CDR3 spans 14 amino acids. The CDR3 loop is CAVGGSTNTGELFF. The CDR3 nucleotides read TGTGCCGTCGGTGGGTCGACGAACACCGGGGAGCTGTTTTTT.

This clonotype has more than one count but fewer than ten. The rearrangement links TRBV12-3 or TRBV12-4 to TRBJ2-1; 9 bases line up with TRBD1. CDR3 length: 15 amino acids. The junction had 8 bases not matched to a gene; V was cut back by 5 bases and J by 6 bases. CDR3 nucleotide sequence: TGTGCCAGCAGTACAGGGGGCGCTGGAGTCAATGAGCAGTTCTTC. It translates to CASSTGGAGVNEQFF.

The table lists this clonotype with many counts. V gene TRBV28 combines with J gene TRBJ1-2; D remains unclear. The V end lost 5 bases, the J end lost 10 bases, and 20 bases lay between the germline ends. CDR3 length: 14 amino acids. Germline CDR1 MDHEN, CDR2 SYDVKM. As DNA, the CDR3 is TGTGCCAGCAGTCCCCGGAACGAGGCGGGCGTCTACACCTTC. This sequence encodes CASSPRNEAGVYTF.

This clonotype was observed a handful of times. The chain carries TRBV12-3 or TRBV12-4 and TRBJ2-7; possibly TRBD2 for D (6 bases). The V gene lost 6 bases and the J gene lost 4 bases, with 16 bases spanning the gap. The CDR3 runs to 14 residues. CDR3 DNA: TGTGCCAGCAGGGCCGGGAGTAGGGATTACGAGCAGTACTTC. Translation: CASRAGSRDYEQYF.

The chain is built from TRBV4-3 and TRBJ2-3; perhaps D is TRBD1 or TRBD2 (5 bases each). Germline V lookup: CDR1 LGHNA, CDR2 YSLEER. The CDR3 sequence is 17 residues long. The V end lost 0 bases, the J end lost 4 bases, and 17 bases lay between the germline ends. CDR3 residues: CASSQDLEGPTADTQYF. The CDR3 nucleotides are TGCGCCAGCAGCCAAGATCTTGAGGGGCCGACGGCAGATACGCAGTATTTT.

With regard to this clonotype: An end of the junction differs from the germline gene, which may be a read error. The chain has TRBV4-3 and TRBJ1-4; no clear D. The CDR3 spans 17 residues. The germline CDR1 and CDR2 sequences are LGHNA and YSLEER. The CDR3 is CTSSQDRGLPTNEKLFF. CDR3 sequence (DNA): TGCACCAGCAGCCAAGATCGTGGGTTGCCGACTAATGAAAAACTGTTTTTT.

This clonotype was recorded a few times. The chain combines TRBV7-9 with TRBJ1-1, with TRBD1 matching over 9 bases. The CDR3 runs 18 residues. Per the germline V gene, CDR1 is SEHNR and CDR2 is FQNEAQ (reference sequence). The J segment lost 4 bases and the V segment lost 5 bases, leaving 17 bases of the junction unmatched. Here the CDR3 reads CASSIPDGQGILGTEAFF. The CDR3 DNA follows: TGTGCCAGCAGCATTCCCGATGGACAGGGGATTTTGGGCACTGAAGCTTTCTTT.

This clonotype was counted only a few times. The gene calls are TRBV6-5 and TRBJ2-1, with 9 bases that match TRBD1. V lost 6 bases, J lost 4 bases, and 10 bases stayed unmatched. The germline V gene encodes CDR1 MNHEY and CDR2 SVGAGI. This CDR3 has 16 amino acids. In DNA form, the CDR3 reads TGTGCCAGCAGCGGACAGGGGTACTCAATTTACAATGAGCAGTTCTTC. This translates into CASSGQGYSIYNEQFF.